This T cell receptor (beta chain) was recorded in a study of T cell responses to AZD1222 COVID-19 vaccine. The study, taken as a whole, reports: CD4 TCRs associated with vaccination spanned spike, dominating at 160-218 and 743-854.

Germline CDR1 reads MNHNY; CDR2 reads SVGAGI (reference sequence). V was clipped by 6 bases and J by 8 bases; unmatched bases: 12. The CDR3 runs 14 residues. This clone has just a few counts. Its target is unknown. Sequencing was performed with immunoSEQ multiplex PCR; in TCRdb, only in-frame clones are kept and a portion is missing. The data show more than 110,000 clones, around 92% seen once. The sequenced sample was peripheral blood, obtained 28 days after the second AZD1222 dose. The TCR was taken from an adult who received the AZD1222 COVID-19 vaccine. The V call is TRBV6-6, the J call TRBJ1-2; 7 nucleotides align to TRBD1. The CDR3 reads CASSPRAGGVGYTF. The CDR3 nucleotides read TGTGCCAGCAGCCCGAGGGCAGGGGGAGTCGGCTACACCTTC.